This TCR beta chain was observed in a study of CD8 T cells in Susac syndrome. General observations from the study: As acknowledged by the study, its TCR sequencing and HLA analysis included a relatively small number of individuals.

CD8+ and CD4+ T cells circulating in blood were sequenced for TCR beta. Reverse transcription of about 0.5 to 1 ug RNA was carried out with random hexamers. TCRdb re-analysed the immunoSEQ multiplex PCR reads in MiXCR, keeping a single row per CDR3 protein. The table lists 75,000 to 95,000 distinct CDR3 sequences, roughly 91% of them singletons, with approximately 0.46% in the top ten. As regards this clonotype: Antigen unknown.

The length of the CDR3 is 14 residues. Germline loops: CDR1 LNHDA, CDR2 SQIVND (reference sequence). Losses at the gene ends were 3 bases for V and 4 bases for J; bases not matched to a gene: 4. What was sequenced was CD8+ T cells from PBMCs. The sequence came from a human donor with multiple sclerosis. The rearrangement uses TRBV19 and TRBJ2-7, with 9 bases fitting TRBD2. The CDR3 loop reads CASSISSGGYEQYF. The CDR3 coding sequence is TGTGCCAGTAGTATCAGTAGCGGGGGATACGAGCAGTACTTC. Together with reference TRBV19 and TRBJ2-7, the CDR3 gives the full variable domain: DGGITQSPKYLFRKEGQNVTLSCEQNLNHDAMYWYRQDPGQGLRLIYYSQIVNDFQKGDIAEGYSVSREKKESFPLTVTSAQKNPTAFYLCASSISSGGYEQYFGPGTRLTVT.